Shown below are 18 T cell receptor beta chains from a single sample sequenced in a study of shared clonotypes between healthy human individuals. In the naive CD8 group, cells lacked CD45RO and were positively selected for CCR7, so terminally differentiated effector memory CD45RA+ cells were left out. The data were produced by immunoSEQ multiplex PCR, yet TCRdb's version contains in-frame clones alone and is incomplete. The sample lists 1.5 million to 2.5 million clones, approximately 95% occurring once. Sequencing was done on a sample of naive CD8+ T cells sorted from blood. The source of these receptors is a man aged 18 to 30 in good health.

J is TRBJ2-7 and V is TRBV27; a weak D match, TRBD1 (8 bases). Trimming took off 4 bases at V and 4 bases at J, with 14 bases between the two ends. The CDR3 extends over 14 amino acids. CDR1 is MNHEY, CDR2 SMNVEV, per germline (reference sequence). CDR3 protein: CASSSYRGGYEQYF. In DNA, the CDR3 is TGTGCCAGCAGTTCCTACAGGGGGGGTTACGAGCAGTACTTC.

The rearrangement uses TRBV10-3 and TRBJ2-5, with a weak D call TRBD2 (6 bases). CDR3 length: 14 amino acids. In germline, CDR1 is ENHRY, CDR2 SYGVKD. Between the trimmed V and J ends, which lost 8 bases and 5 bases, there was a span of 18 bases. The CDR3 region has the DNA TGTGCCATCGTCTCTAGCGTATTCCCGGAGACCCAGTACTTC. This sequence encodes CAIVSSVFPETQYF.

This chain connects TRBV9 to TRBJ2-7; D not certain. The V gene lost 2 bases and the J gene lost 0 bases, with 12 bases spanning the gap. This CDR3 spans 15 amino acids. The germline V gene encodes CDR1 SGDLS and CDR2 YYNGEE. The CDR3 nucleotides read TGTGCCAGCAGCGTCAGTTTGGAAAGCTCCTACGAGCAGTACTTC. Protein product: CASSVSLESSYEQYF.

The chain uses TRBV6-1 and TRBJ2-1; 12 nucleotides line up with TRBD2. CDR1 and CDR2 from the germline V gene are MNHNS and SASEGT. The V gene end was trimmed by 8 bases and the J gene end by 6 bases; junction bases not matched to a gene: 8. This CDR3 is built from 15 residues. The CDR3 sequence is CASGILAGGGNEQFF. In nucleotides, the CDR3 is TGTGCCAGCGGTATCCTAGCGGGAGGGGGCAATGAGCAGTTCTTC.

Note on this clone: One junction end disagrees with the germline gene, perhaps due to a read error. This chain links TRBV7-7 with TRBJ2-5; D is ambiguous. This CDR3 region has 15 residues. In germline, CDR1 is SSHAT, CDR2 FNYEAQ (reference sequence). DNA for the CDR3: TGTGCTAGCAGCTCGAGAGAAGGGTACCAAGAGACCCAGTACTTC. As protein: CASSSREGYQETQYF.

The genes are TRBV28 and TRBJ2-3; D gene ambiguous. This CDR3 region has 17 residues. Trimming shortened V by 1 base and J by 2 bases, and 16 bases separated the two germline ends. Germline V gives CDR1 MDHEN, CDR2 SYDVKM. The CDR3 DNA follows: TGTGCCAGCAGTTTATCGGGTGTCTCAAGAAACACAGATACGCAGTATTTT. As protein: CASSLSGVSRNTDTQYF. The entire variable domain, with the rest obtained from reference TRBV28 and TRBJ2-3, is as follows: DVKVTQSSRYLVKRTGEKVFLECVQDMDHENMFWYRQDPGLGLRLIYFSYDVKMKEKGDIPEGYSVSREKKERFSLILESASTNQTSMYLCASSLSGVSRNTDTQYFGPGTRLTVL.

The CDR3 spells CASSPPGRGDYEQYF. The CDR3 nucleotides read TGTGCCAGCAGCCCGCCCGGTCGGGGTGACTACGAGCAGTACTTC. The chain uses TRBV7-9 and TRBJ2-7; maybe TRBD2 (5 bases). This CDR3 is 15 amino acids long. Germline values: CDR1 SEHNR, CDR2 FQNEAQ (reference sequence). Trimming removed 5 bases at V and 3 bases at J, with 17 bases between.

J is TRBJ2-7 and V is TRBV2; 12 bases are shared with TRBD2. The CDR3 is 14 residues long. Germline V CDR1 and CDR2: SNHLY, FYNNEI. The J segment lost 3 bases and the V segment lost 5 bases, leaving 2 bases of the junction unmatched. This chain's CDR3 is CASSKLAGGYEQYF. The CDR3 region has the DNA TGTGCCAGCAGTAAACTAGCGGGGGGCTACGAGCAGTACTTC.

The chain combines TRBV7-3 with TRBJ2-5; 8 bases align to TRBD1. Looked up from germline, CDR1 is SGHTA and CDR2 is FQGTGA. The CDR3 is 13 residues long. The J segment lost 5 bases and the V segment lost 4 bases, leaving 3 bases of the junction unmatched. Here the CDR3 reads CASSSTGVETQYF. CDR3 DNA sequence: TGTGCCAGCAGCTCGACAGGGGTGGAGACCCAGTACTTC.

CDR3 loop: CASSQDSLAGPYEQYF. CDR3 coding DNA: TGCGCCAGCAGCCAAGACTCCCTAGCGGGACCCTACGAGCAGTACTTC. V gene TRBV4-3 combines with J gene TRBJ2-7; 9 nucleotides align to TRBD2. CDR1 and CDR2 from the germline V gene are LGHNA and YSLEER. The CDR3 covers 16 residues. V was clipped by 0 bases and J by 2 bases; unmatched bases: 5.

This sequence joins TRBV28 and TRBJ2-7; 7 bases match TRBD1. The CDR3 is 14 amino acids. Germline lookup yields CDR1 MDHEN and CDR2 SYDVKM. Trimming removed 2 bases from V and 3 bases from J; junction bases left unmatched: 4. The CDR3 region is CASSLGQGVYEQYF. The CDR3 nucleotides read TGTGCCAGCAGTTTAGGGCAGGGGGTCTACGAGCAGTACTTC.

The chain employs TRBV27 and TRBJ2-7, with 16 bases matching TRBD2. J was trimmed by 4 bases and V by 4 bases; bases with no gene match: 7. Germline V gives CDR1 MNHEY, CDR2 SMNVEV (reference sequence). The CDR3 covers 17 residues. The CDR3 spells CASSYGTSGGAGYEQYF. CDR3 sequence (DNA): TGTGCCAGCAGTTACGGGACTAGCGGGGGGGCGGGGTACGAGCAGTACTTC.

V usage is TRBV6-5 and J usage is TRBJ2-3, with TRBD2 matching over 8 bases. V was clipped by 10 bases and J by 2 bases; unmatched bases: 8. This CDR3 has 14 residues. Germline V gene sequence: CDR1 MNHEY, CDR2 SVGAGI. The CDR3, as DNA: TGTGCCACCTCAGCGGGGGTGGTCACAGATACGCAGTATTTT. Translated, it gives CATSAGVVTDTQYF.

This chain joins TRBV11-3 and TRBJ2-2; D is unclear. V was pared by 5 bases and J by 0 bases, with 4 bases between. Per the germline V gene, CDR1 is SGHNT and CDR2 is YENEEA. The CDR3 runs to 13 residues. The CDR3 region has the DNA TGTGCCAGCAGCACCCCGAACACCGGGGAGCTGTTTTTT. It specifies CASSTPNTGELFF.

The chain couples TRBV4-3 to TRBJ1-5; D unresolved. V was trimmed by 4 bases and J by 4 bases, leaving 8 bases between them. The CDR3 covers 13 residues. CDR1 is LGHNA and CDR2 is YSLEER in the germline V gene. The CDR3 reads CASSPGMNQPQHF. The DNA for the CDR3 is TGCGCCAGCAGCCCTGGGATGAATCAGCCCCAGCATTTT.

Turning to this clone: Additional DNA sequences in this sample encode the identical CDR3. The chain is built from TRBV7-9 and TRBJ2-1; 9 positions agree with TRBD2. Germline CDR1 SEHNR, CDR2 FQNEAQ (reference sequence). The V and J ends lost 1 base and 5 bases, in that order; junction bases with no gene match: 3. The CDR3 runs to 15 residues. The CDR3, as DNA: TGTGCCAGCAGCTTAGTGACTAGCGGAAACAATGAGCAGTTCTTC. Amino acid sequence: CASSLVTSGNNEQFF.

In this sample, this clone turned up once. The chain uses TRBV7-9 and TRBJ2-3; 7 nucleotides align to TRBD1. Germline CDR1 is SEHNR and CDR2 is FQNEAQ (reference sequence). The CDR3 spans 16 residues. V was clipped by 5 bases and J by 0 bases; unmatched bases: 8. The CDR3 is CASSLQEGASTDTQYF. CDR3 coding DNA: TGTGCCAGCAGCCTCCAAGAGGGGGCTAGCACAGATACGCAGTATTTT.

The CDR3 sequence is CSVVPRGQETQYF. DNA of the CDR3: TGCAGCGTTGTGCCCAGGGGCCAAGAGACCCAGTACTTC. The V call is TRBV29-1, the J call TRBJ2-5, with D possibly matching TRBD1 (6 bases). The germline V and J ends were trimmed by 4 bases and 1 base, with 10 bases remaining between them. Germline V gives CDR1 SQVTM, CDR2 ANQGSEA. CDR3 length: 13 amino acids.